This T cell receptor (beta chain) was obtained from a study of blood T cells in healthy people across ages. Study observations and caveats: Donor CMV status was unknown, possibly confounding expanded clonotype changes. While age rose, TCR beta diversity per million T cells dropped in a roughly linear way.

The ends lost 3 bases at V and 5 bases at J; junction bases unmatched: 3. This CDR3 has 13 residues. The germline CDR1 and CDR2 sequences are MGHRA and YSYEKL. Alongside a J-beta primer mix, a sample-barcoded 5' primer served in a second PCR lasting about 7 to 12 cycles. TCRdb processed the 5' RACE reads anew with MiXCR; each CDR3 protein has one entry. The sample has fewer than 800,000 distinct CDR3 sequences; 20% to 25% are singletons. In the case of this clonotype: The antigen is unknown.

This sequence originates from a man aged 70-80 years in good health. The sequenced sample consisted of blood. This sequence joins TRBV4-1 and TRBJ2-5, with 7 positions matching TRBD2. As DNA, the CDR3 is TGCGCCAGCAGCCAGCGGGAGTCGGAGACCCAGTACTTC. Residues: CASSQRESETQYF.